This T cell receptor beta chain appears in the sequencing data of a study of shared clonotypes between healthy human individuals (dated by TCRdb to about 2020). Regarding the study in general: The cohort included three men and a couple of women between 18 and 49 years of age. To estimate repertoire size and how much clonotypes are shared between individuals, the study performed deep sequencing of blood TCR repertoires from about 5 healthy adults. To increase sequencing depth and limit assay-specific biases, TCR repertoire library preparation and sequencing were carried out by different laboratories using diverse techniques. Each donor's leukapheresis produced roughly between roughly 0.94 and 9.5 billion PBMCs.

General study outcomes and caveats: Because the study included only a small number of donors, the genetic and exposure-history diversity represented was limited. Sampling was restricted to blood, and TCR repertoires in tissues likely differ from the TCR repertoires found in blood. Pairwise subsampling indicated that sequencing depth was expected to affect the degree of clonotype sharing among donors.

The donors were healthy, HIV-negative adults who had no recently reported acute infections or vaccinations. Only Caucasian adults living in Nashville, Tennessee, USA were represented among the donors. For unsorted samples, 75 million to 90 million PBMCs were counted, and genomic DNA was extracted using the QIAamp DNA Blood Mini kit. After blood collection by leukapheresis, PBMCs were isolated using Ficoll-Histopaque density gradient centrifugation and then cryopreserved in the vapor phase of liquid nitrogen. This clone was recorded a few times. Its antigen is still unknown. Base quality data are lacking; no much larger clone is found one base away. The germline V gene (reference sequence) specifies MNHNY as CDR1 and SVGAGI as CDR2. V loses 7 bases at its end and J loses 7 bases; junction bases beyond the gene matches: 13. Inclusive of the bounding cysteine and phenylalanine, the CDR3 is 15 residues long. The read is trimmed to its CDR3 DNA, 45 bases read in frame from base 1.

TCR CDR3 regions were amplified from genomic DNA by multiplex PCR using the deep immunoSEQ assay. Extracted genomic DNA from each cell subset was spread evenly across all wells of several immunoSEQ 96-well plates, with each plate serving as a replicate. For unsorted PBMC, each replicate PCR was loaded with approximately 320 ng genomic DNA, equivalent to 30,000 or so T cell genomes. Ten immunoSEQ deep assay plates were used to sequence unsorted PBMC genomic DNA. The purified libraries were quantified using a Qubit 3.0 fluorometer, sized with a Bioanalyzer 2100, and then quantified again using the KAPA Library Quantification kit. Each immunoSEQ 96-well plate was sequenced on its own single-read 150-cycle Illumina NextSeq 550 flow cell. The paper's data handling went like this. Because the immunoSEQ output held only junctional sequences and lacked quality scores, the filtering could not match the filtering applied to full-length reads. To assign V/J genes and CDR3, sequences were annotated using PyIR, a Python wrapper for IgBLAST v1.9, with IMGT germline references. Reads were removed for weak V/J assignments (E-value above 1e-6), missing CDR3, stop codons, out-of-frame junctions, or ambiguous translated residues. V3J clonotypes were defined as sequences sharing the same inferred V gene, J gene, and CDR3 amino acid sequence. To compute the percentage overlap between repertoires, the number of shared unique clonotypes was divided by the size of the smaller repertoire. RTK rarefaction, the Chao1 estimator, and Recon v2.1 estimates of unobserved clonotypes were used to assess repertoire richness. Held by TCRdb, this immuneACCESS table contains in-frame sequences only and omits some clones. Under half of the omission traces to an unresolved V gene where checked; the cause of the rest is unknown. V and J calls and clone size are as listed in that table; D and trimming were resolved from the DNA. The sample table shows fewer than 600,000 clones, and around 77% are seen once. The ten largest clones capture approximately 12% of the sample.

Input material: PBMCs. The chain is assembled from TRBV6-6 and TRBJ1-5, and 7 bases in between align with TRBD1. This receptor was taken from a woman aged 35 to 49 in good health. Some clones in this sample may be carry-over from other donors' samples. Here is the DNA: TGTGCCAGCAATGAGGACCAGGGGGTACGACAGCCCCAGCATTTT. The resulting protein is CASNEDQGVRQPQHF.